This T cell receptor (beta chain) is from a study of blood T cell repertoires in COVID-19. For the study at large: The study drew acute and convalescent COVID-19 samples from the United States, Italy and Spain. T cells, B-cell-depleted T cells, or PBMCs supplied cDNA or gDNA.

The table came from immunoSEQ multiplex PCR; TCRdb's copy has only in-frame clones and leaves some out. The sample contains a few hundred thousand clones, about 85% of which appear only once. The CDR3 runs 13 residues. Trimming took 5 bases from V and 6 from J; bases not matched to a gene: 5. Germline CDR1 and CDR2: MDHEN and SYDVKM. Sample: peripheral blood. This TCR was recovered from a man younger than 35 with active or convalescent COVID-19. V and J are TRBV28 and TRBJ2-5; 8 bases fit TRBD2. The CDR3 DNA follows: TGTGCCAGCAGTCTCAGCGGGGGACAGACCCAGTACTTC. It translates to CASSLSGGQTQYF.